The subject of this entry is one TCR beta chain. The clone's antigen remains unknown. Base qualities are not at hand, and no much larger clone is one base apart. This entry belongs to a study of shared clonotypes between healthy human individuals (dated by TCRdb to the early 2020s). With respect to the entire study: The cohort included three men and a couple of women between 18 and 49 years of age. For each donor, three plates each were used for CD4 naive and CD4 memory, two plates were used for CD8 naive, and one plate was used for CD8 memory. Blood TCR repertoires of four to six healthy adults were deeply sequenced to estimate repertoire size and the extent of clonotype sharing between individuals. To increase sequencing depth and limit assay-specific biases, TCR repertoire library preparation and sequencing were carried out by different laboratories using diverse techniques. Each donor's leukapheresis produced roughly between about 0.8 and 10 billion PBMCs.

Via the germline V gene, CDR1 is SGHAT and CDR2 FQNNGV. The CDR3 runs 14 residues from the cysteine to the phenylalanine. The kept DNA is CDR3 alone, 42 bases in frame from the first base. V is cut back by 6 bases and J by 3 bases, with 5 bases in the junction unmatched. Findings and caveats that apply to the study as a whole: Naive subsets generally had larger estimated clonotype richness than memory subsets. Higher generation probabilities were observed for clonotypes shared by all four sorted-subset donors than for non-shared clonotypes. Even with the large sequencing depth, rarefaction of the sorted-subset datasets indicated that sequencing was incomplete. Sampling was restricted to blood, and TCR repertoires in tissues likely differ from the TCR repertoires found in blood. Pairwise subsampling led to the expectation that sequencing depth would affect the degree of clonotype sharing among donors. Because the study included only a small number of donors, the genetic and exposure-history diversity represented was limited. Across four donors, approximately 5% of naive CD4, more than 3% of naive CD8, about 2% of memory CD4, and 0.4% to 0.45% of memory CD8 clonotypes were shared.

Healthy HIV-negative adults with no recently reported acute infections or vaccinations were included as donors. Every donor was a Caucasian adult residing in Nashville, Tennessee, USA. CD4+ T cells were enriched by magnetic negative selection; naive cells were then positively selected on CD45RA, and the negative fraction formed the memory subset. After blood collection by leukapheresis, PBMCs were isolated using Ficoll-Histopaque density gradient centrifugation and then cryopreserved in the vapor phase of liquid nitrogen. Analytical flow cytometry was used to check the purity and quantity of each magnetically sorted T cell population. Genomic DNA was isolated from every sorted fraction and measured by UV absorbance on a Nanodrop 2000c. Using the deep immunoSEQ assay, multiplex PCR amplified TCR CDR3 regions from genomic DNA. Extracted genomic DNA from each cell subset was spread evenly across all wells of several immunoSEQ 96-well plates, with each plate serving as a replicate. For sorted subsets, roughly 200 ng of genomic DNA, equivalent to some 30,000 T cell genomes, went into each replicate PCR. The purified libraries were quantified using a Qubit 3.0 fluorometer, sized with a Bioanalyzer 2100, and then quantified again using the KAPA Library Quantification kit. Every immunoSEQ 96-well plate was sequenced on a separate single-read 150-cycle Illumina NextSeq 550 flow cell. The published analysis was carried out like this. Because only junctional sequences without quality scores were contained in the immunoSEQ output, filtering matching that applied to full-length reads could not be performed. To assign V/J genes and CDR3, sequences were annotated against IMGT germline references using PyIR, a Python wrapper for IgBLAST v1.9. Reads with weak V/J assignments (E-value above 1e-6), missing CDR3, stop codons, out-of-frame junctions, or ambiguous translated residues were removed. V3J clonotypes were defined as sequences sharing the same inferred V gene, J gene, and CDR3 amino acid sequence. Percentage overlap between repertoires was calculated by dividing the number of shared unique clonotypes by the size of the smaller repertoire. RTK rarefaction, the Chao1 estimator, and Recon v2.1 estimates of unobserved clonotypes were used to assess repertoire richness. OLGA was used to compute generation probabilities for all TCRbeta clonotypes that the gDNA method yielded from a handful of donors. Not all clones reach the TCRdb copy of this immuneACCESS table, which keeps in-frame sequences only. Checked studies attribute under half of the gap to unresolved V genes and leave the rest unexplained. The V and J calls and clone size were taken over from that table, and D and trimming were inferred from the DNA. The sample table contains about 660,000 clones; only one count was recorded for over 65% of them. Clones ranked in the top ten supply over 1.5% of the sample.

Recombination linked TRBV11-2 to TRBJ2-7; the junction holds 10 bases that match TRBD2. This TCR came from a woman aged 25 to 39 in good health. Sequenced sample: memory CD4+ T cells sorted from blood. The cell subset or site label corresponds to: CD45RA-negative fraction. CDR3 loop: CASRPSGGIYEQYF. The DNA sequence is given as TGTGCCAGCAGGCCTAGCGGGGGAATCTACGAGCAGTACTTC.